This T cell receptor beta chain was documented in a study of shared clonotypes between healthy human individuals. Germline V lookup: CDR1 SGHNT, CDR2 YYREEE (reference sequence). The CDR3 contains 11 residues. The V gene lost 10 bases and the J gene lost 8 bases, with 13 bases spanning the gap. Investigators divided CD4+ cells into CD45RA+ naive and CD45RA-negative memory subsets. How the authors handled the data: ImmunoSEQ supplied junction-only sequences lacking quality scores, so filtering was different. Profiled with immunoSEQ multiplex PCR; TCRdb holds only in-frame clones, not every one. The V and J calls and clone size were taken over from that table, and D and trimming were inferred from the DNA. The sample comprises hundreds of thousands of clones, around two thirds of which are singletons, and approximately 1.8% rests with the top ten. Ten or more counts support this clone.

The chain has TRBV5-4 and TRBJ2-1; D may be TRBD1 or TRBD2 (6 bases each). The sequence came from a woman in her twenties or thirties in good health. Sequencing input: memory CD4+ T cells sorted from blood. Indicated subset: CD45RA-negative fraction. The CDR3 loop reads CAGSGGYEQFF. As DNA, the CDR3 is TGTGCCGGATCCGGGGGCTATGAGCAGTTCTTC.